Listed here are 21 T cell receptor beta chains from one sample, sequenced in a study of T cell repertoires in cytomegalovirus infection. TCRdb reprocessed the reads with MiXCR, giving one entry per CDR3 protein. The table lists roughly 310,000 distinct CDR3 sequences, about a sixth of them singletons. Sample: PBMCs. All receptors come from a human donor in good health (CMV status not recorded). Some clones in this sample may be carry-over from other donors' samples.

The chain has TRBV10-3 and TRBJ2-7, with TRBD1 matching 8 bases. There are 13 residues in the CDR3. J gave up 0 bases and V 6 bases, and 1 base lay outside the gene matches. Germline assignment: CDR1 ENHRY and CDR2 SYGVKD. The CDR3 DNA reads as TGTGCCATCAGGGGACAGGCCTCCTACGAGCAGTACTTC. Protein product: CAIRGQASYEQYF.

This chain uses TRBV2 with TRBJ2-7; D not certain. CDR3 length: 11 residues. Trimming left V 3 bases short and J 9 bases short, with 9 bases between. Germline V gene lookup returns CDR1 SNHLY and CDR2 FYNNEI. The CDR3 sequence: CASSDLRGQYF. The CDR3 DNA sequence: TGTGCCAGCAGTGATCTACGAGGGCAGTACTTC.

The rearrangement joins TRBV9 to TRBJ1-1; TRBD1 matches at 8 bases. CDR3 length: 15 amino acids. CDR1 and CDR2 (germline): SGDLS, YYNGEE. With 0 bases clipped from V and 1 base from J, the junction kept 2 bases outside the gene matches. The CDR3 loop is CASSVGTGPNTEAFF. CDR3 nucleotides: TGTGCCAGCAGCGTAGGGACAGGGCCGAACACTGAAGCTTTCTTT. Combining the CDR3 with reference TRBV9 and TRBJ1-1 gives the whole variable domain DSGVTQTPKHLITATGQRVTLRCSPRSGDLSVYWYQQSLDQGLQFLIQYYNGEERAKGNILERFSAQQFPDLHSELNLSSLELGDSALYFCASSVGTGPNTEAFFGQGTRLTVV.

This clonotype has just a few counts. The V and J genes are TRBV12-3 or TRBV12-4 and TRBJ1-1; the match to TRBD1 covers 7 bases. After removal of 7 bases from V and 1 base from J, the junction contained 6 bases not matched to a gene. The CDR3 runs 14 residues. Here the CDR3 DNA reads TGTGCCAGCACCGATAACAGGGGGAACACTGAAGCTTTCTTT. As protein: CASTDNRGNTEAFF.

There are many counts of this clonotype. The genes are TRBV11-2 and TRBJ1-5, with D possibly TRBD1 on 5 matching bases. The V gene's germline CDR1 is SGHAT and CDR2 FQNNGV. The CDR3 totals 13 residues. The ends were cut back, 4 bases at V and 6 bases at J, with 10 bases in the middle. CDR3 sequence reads: CASSSSRGQPQHF. CDR3 bases: TGTGCCAGCAGCTCCTCGAGGGGTCAGCCCCAGCATTTT. Looking up the rest from reference TRBV11-2 and TRBJ1-5 gives the full variable domain: EAGVAQSPRYKIIEKRQSVAFWCNPISGHATLYWYQQILGQGPKLLIQFQNNGVVDDSQLPKDRFSAERLKGVDSTLKIQPAKLEDSAVYLCASSSSRGQPQHFGDGTRLSIL.

The table lists this clonotype with a few counts. The chain carries TRBV7-9 and TRBJ1-1; possibly TRBD1 for D (6 bases). Trimming took 1 base from V and 10 from J, leaving 7 bases between them. This CDR3 has 11 residues. Looked up from germline, CDR1 is SEHNR and CDR2 is FQNEAQ (reference sequence). The CDR3 region has the DNA TGTGCCAGCAGCTTAGAAGGGGGAGCTTTCTTT. Translation: CASSLEGGAFF.

This sequence joins TRBV28 and TRBJ1-6; maybe TRBD1 (5 bases). Germline CDR1 reads MDHEN; CDR2 reads SYDVKM. There are 15 residues in the CDR3. Trimming cost V 4 bases and J 6 bases, with 13 bases left between them. CDR3 region: CASSWSGGLNSPLHF. The CDR3 coding sequence is TGTGCCAGCAGTTGGAGCGGGGGACTTAATTCACCCCTCCACTTT.

This clonotype was found a few times. The chain combines TRBV7-8 with TRBJ2-1; possibly TRBD1 for D (6 bases). CDR1 and CDR2 from the germline V gene are SGHVS and FQNEAQ. Trimming shortened V by 1 base and J by 7 bases, and 14 bases separated the two germline ends. The CDR3 runs 15 residues. The CDR3 DNA is TGTGCCAGCAGCTTAGTTCCCCAGGGGCAGAATGAGCAGTTCTTC. Protein sequence: CASSLVPQGQNEQFF.

This clonotype was recorded a few times. The genes are TRBV12-3 or TRBV12-4 and TRBJ2-3; 8 nucleotides match TRBD2. V dropped 7 bases and J dropped 2; count of bases not matched to a gene: 5. The CDR3 runs 14 residues. CDR3 DNA: TGTGCCAGCAATATAGCGGGGCCCACAGATACGCAGTATTTT. It specifies CASNIAGPTDTQYF.

This clonotype was observed a handful of times. The chain is built from TRBV19 and TRBJ2-7, with 12 positions matching TRBD1. This CDR3 is built from 14 residues. The trim removed 10 bases at V and 6 bases at J, leaving 10 bases unmatched. The V gene's germline CDR1 is LNHDA and CDR2 SQIVND (reference sequence). The CDR3 DNA is TGTGCCACCACCGAGGGGACAGGGGGCGGCGAGCAGTACTTC. This sequence encodes CATTEGTGGGEQYF.

This clonotype was seen only a few times. The chain joins TRBV20-1 to TRBJ1-1; perhaps TRBD1 as D (6 bases). The CDR3 covers 15 residues. V lost 1 base to trimming and J lost 5 bases, with 17 bases between them. Germline V gene sequence: CDR1 DFQATT, CDR2 SNEGSKA (reference sequence). The CDR3 sequence: CSARAPTGRGTEAFF. The CDR3 DNA is TGCAGTGCTAGAGCGCCGACAGGACGTGGGACTGAAGCTTTCTTT.

In its sample, this clonotype was seen a few times. V and J are TRBV10-3 and TRBJ1-6; D gene unclear. Germline V CDR1 and CDR2: ENHRY, SYGVKD. Trimming cost V 0 bases and J 12 bases, with 6 bases left between them. The CDR3 has 12 amino acids. CDR3 region: CAISESREPLHF. DNA of the CDR3: TGTGCCATCAGTGAGTCAAGGGAACCCCTCCACTTT.

This chain links TRBV10-3 with TRBJ1-2; 8 nucleotides match TRBD1. The V segment lost 6 bases and the J segment 6 bases; nucleotides outside the gene matches: 9. Germline CDR1 is ENHRY and CDR2 is SYGVKD. The CDR3 has 14 amino acids. The CDR3 reads CAISDRGGWDGYTF. CDR3 DNA sequence: TGTGCCATCAGCGACAGGGGCGGATGGGATGGCTACACCTTC.

The chain has TRBV20-1 and TRBJ1-2, with D hard to call. CDR3 length: 12 amino acids. V was shortened by 4 bases and J by 7 bases, with 13 bases between the two germline ends. The germline CDR1 and CDR2 sequences are DFQATT and SNEGSKA (reference sequence). CDR3 sequence reads: CSANRGDSGYTF. The CDR3 bases are TGCAGTGCTAACCGGGGTGATTCTGGCTACACCTTC.

The chain employs TRBV20-1 and TRBJ2-3, with D tentatively TRBD1 or TRBD2 (5 bases each). The length of the CDR3 is 13 residues. V lost 3 bases and J 9 bases, leaving 16 bases between the germline ends. Per the germline V gene, CDR1 is DFQATT and CDR2 is SNEGSKA (reference sequence). DNA for the CDR3: TGCAGTGCTAGGGAACGGGAAAGGGGAACGCAGTATTTT. It codes for CSARERERGTQYF.

There are a few counts of this clonotype. CDR3 loop: CASSLTGVPDTQYF. In DNA, the CDR3 is TGTGCCAGTTCACTGACAGGGGTCCCAGATACGCAGTATTTT. The J gene is TRBJ2-3, the V gene TRBV7-3; TRBD1 matches 8 bases. CDR1 and CDR2 from the germline V gene are SGHTA and FQGTGA. The V segment lost 9 bases and the J segment 4 bases; nucleotides outside the gene matches: 9. This CDR3 has 14 amino acids.

There are a few counts of this clonotype. The CDR3 reads CASSPVGRDFHNEQFF. Here the CDR3 DNA reads TGCGCCAGCAGCCCAGTGGGCCGGGACTTTCACAATGAGCAGTTCTTC. The rearrangement joins TRBV4-1 to TRBJ2-1, with a tentative D call TRBD2 (6 bases). This CDR3 region has 16 residues. Per the germline V gene, CDR1 is MGHRA and CDR2 is YSYEKL. V was trimmed by 4 bases and J by 5 bases, leaving 18 bases between them.

This clonotype showed up many times. The chain carries TRBV28 and TRBJ1-6, with D unresolved. This CDR3 is built from 12 residues. The ends were cut back, 3 bases at V and 7 bases at J, with 4 bases in the middle. Germline V lookup: CDR1 MDHEN, CDR2 SYDVKM. DNA of the CDR3: TGTGCCAGCAGTTTTCAGAATTCACCCCTCCACTTT. It is translated as CASSFQNSPLHF. Using reference TRBV28 and TRBJ1-6 for the parts outside the CDR3, the full variable domain is DVKVTQSSRYLVKRTGEKVFLECVQDMDHENMFWYRQDPGLGLRLIYFSYDVKMKEKGDIPEGYSVSREKKERFSLILESASTNQTSMYLCASSFQNSPLHFGNGTRLTVT.

This clonotype showed up many times. The V gene is TRBV7-2, the J gene TRBJ2-3, with TRBD1 matching over 9 bases. This CDR3 has 14 residues. V dropped 5 bases and J dropped 4; count of bases not matched to a gene: 4. CDR1 is SGHTA and CDR2 is FQGNSA in the germline V gene. The CDR3 reads CASSQGQGPDTQYF. CDR3 coding DNA: TGTGCCAGCAGCCAGGGACAGGGCCCAGATACGCAGTATTTT.

This clonotype was counted many times. The junction shows a germline mismatch at one end, possibly a read error. The V and J genes are TRBV7-7 and TRBJ2-2; 7 positions agree with TRBD1. Germline V gene sequence: CDR1 SSHAT, CDR2 FNYEAQ (reference sequence). CDR3 size: 13 residues. CDR3 sequence reads: CASSEGAVGELFF. The DNA of the CDR3 is TGTGCTAGCAGCGAGGGGGCGGTCGGGGAGCTGTTTTTT.

The table lists this clonotype with many counts. The rearrangement joins TRBV7-2 to TRBJ2-2; maybe TRBD2 (6 bases). CDR3 length: 15 residues. Trimming shortened V by 10 bases and J by 0 bases, and 15 bases separated the two germline ends. Germline CDR1 SGHTA, CDR2 FQGNSA. CDR3 in DNA: TGTGCCACCCAAACTCGGGGGTCGAACACCGGGGAGCTGTTTTTT. Protein: CATQTRGSNTGELFF.